A selection of T cell receptor beta chains follows, all from one sample in a study of T cell repertoires in cytomegalovirus infection. TCRdb processed the reads anew with MiXCR; each CDR3 protein has one entry. The sample has approximately 290,000 distinct CDR3 sequences; roughly 23% are singletons. The sample consisted of PBMCs. The receptors were gathered from a human donor in good health (CMV status not recorded). Some clones in this sample may be carry-over from other donors' samples. Each CDR3 is given with its conserved first and last residue. Fields, in order: D gene, V gene, clone size, J gene, CDR3 protein, CDR3 DNA. A D gene is named only where the DNA matches it firmly. Only some rows state a clone size, as once, few, many or a class for expanded clones.

>TRBD1|TRBV5-6|few|TRBJ1-3
CASGTASGNTIYF
TGTGCCAGCGGGACAGCCTCTGGAAACACCATATATTTT
>.|TRBV7-2|many|TRBJ2-5
CASLRGGETQYF
TGTGCCAGCCTGCGAGGAGGAGAGACCCAGTACTTC
>.|TRBV12-3/TRBV12-4|few|TRBJ2-1
CASSWEYNEQFF
TGTGCCAGCAGTTGGGAGTACAATGAGCAGTTCTTC
>TRBD1|TRBV24-1|.|TRBJ1-5
CATSERTGANFGNQPQHF
TGTGCCACCAGTGAACGGACAGGGGCCAACTTCGGCAATCAGCCCCAGCATTTT
>.|TRBV18|few|TRBJ2-1
CASSPPSLASADNEQFF
TGTGCCAGCTCACCCCCCTCTTTGGCGTCCGCCGACAATGAGCAGTTCTTC
>TRBD1|TRBV24-1|few|TRBJ2-5
CATSDRSGTAQETQYF
TGTGCCACCAGTGATCGCTCCGGGACAGCTCAAGAGACCCAGTACTTC
>.|TRBV4-1|.|TRBJ2-5
CASSQVWPGAETQYF
TGCGCCAGCAGCCAAGTTTGGCCGGGGGCAGAGACCCAGTACTTC
>.|TRBV7-3|.|TRBJ2-1
CASSLGEEWGEQFF
TGTGCCAGCAGCTTGGGGGAAGAATGGGGTGAGCAGTTCTTC
>.|TRBV5-5|.|TRBJ1-5
CASSLAPGRWDMVSNQPQHF
TGTGCCAGCAGCTTGGCCCCGGGACGATGGGATATGGTTAGCAATCAGCCCCAGCATTTT
>TRBD2|TRBV28|.|TRBJ2-1
CASRTSGRGGEQFF
TGTGCCAGCAGGACTAGCGGTAGGGGTGGTGAGCAGTTCTTC
>.|TRBV15|.|TRBJ2-3
CATRKVDTQYF
TGTGCCACCAGGAAGGTGGATACGCAGTATTTT
>.|TRBV11-2|.|TRBJ2-1
CASSLGPRGDEQFF
TGTGCCAGCAGCTTAGGTCCACGGGGCGATGAGCAGTTCTTC
>TRBD1|TRBV4-3|once|TRBJ2-3
CASSQADRGSADTQYF
TGCGCCAGCAGCCAAGCCGACAGGGGTTCGGCAGATACGCAGTATTTT
>.|TRBV23-1|few|TRBJ2-3
CASSQVVSGGLLLSTDTQYF
TGCGCCAGCAGTCAAGTTGTATCGGGGGGCCTCCTCTTAAGCACAGATACGCAGTATTTT
>.|TRBV25-1|few|TRBJ2-5
CASSGELPRKETQYF
TGTGCCAGCAGTGGGGAACTTCCGCGCAAAGAGACCCAGTACTTC
>TRBD1|TRBV7-2|many|TRBJ1-2
CASSLAGQGRGDYGYTF
TGTGCCAGCAGCTTAGCGGGACAGGGAAGGGGTGACTATGGCTACACCTTC
>.|TRBV28|.|TRBJ1-1
CASSFPRGNTEAFF
TGTGCCAGCAGTTTCCCCAGGGGGAACACTGAAGCTTTCTTT
>TRBD2|TRBV6-6|few|TRBJ2-3
CASSNRRTSGDHTDTQYF
TGTGCCAGCAGTAACCGGAGGACTAGCGGGGACCACACAGATACGCAGTATTTT
>.|TRBV30|.|TRBJ2-3
CAWSVSGGVASTDTQYF
TGTGCCTGGAGTGTATCCGGAGGCGTCGCTAGCACAGATACGCAGTATTTT
>.|TRBV7-7|many|TRBJ2-5
CASSIRGQETQYF
TGTGCTAGCAGCATAAGGGGCCAAGAGACCCAGTACTTC
>.|TRBV5-1|.|TRBJ2-1
CTSSLGSWLSTNEQFF
TGCACCAGCAGCTTGGGGAGCTGGTTGTCGACCAATGAGCAGTTCTTC
>TRBD1|TRBV29-1|.|TRBJ1-2
CSVAGQGRYGYTF
TGCAGCGTAGCGGGACAGGGGCGTTATGGCTACACCTTC
>.|TRBV28|.|TRBJ1-1
CASRLQAANTEAFF
TGTGCCAGCAGGCTACAGGCCGCGAACACTGAAGCTTTCTTT
>TRBD2|TRBV5-5|.|TRBJ2-1
CASSKSGTSGRENEQFF
TGTGCCAGCAGCAAATCCGGGACTAGCGGGAGGGAGAATGAGCAGTTCTTC
>.|TRBV7-9|few|TRBJ2-7
CASSFTAPSYEQYF
TGTGCCAGCAGCTTTACGGCCCCGAGCTACGAGCAGTACTTC
>TRBD1|TRBV5-4|.|TRBJ2-7
CASSGGQGLLYEQYF
TGTGCCAGCAGCGGGGGACAGGGACTACTCTACGAGCAGTACTTC
>.|TRBV7-2|many|TRBJ1-3
CASSANRGNTIYF
TGTGCCAGCAGCGCTAACAGGGGAAACACCATATATTTT
>TRBD1|TRBV19|.|TRBJ2-1
CASSDRGNYNEQFF
TGTGCCAGTAGTGACAGGGGCAACTACAATGAGCAGTTCTTC
>.|TRBV7-2|many|TRBJ1-2
CASSPGLGGYTF
TGTGCCAGCAGCCCGGGCCTGGGTGGCTACACCTTC
>.|TRBV11-2|.|TRBJ2-5
CDSSLAWGRETQYF
TGTGACAGCAGCTTAGCTTGGGGTCGAGAGACCCAGTACTTC
>TRBD2|TRBV28|.|TRBJ2-5
CASSFTGTSGSYQETQYF
TGTGCCAGCAGTTTCACCGGGACTAGCGGGAGTTACCAAGAGACCCAGTACTTC
>TRBD1|TRBV7-2|many|TRBJ1-2
CASSAGTANYGYTF
TGTGCCAGCAGCGCCGGGACAGCGAACTATGGCTACACCTTC
>TRBD2|TRBV7-9|.|TRBJ2-3
CASSTGLAGGLDTQYF
TGTGCCAGCAGCACAGGACTAGCGGGAGGTTTGGATACGCAGTATTTT
>TRBD1|TRBV28|.|TRBJ1-5
CASSPSGTGRNQPQHF
TGTGCCAGCAGTCCATCCGGGACAGGGCGCAATCAGCCCCAGCATTTT
>TRBD1|TRBV7-8|many|TRBJ2-4
CASSLAGQGATKNIQYF
TGTGCCAGCAGCTTAGCGGGACAGGGGGCGACCAAAAACATTCAGTACTTC
>.|TRBV28|once|TRBJ2-7
CASGPTGTYEQYF
TGTGCCAGCGGGCCCACAGGGACCTACGAGCAGTACTTC
>TRBD1|TRBV2|many|TRBJ2-4
CASFETGGNIQYF
TGTGCCAGCTTCGAGACAGGGGGGAACATTCAGTACTTC
>.|TRBV11-2|many|TRBJ2-5
CASTRGGEETQYF
TGTGCCAGCACCAGGGGGGGGGAAGAGACCCAGTACTTC
>.|TRBV7-2|many|TRBJ2-5
CASSRDGQETQYF
TGTGCCAGCAGCCGGGACGGACAAGAGACCCAGTACTTC
>.|TRBV28|few|TRBJ2-3
CASSSRGGETTDTQYF
TGTGCCAGCAGTTCTCGAGGGGGGGAAACCACAGATACGCAGTATTTT
>.|TRBV12-3/TRBV12-4|.|TRBJ1-1
CASTQARFTAFF
TGTGCCAGCACCCAGGCAAGGTTTACGGCTTTCTTT